These T cell receptor beta chains were read from a single sample in a study of blood T cell repertoires in COVID-19. This table comes from immunoSEQ multiplex PCR, and its TCRdb copy is limited to in-frame clones, with some not included. The sample yields some 150,000 clones, around 80% seen once. The sequencing input was peripheral blood. The receptors here all came from a woman aged 80 or over with active or convalescent COVID-19. Each CDR3 is given without its conserved first and last residue.

J	V	CDR3
TRBJ2-1	TRBV7-3	ASSLQGGMHNEQF
TRBJ1-5	TRBV21-1	ASSDYAGFFQPQH
TRBJ2-7	TRBV2	ASSESFYEQY
TRBJ1-5	TRBV10-3	AISEFAGTGPNQPQH
TRBJ2-3	TRBV5-8	ASSLVLASNTQY
TRBJ2-1	TRBV27	ASSHTSEWEQF
TRBJ2-5	TRBV5-4	ASSPGTGARETQY
TRBJ1-1	TRBV6-5	ASSRRPPNTEAF
TRBJ2-7	TRBV19	ASSFRGGPYEQY
TRBJ1-2	TRBV28	ASSSLRTGLYGYT
TRBJ2-3	TRBV4-2	ASSPMGRETDTQY
TRBJ1-6	TRBV5-1	ASSIDRGGSNSPLH
TRBJ2-2	TRBV19	ASSPRFGQKGDTEELF
TRBJ1-1	TRBV12-3/TRBV12-4	ASSLTANTEAF
TRBJ2-2	TRBV11-2	ASRMTSGGSSFGELF
TRBJ2-7	TRBV3-1/TRBV3-2	ASSKGLAGSSYEQY
TRBJ2-3	TRBV7-7	ASSPGQAADTQY
TRBJ2-7	TRBV5-1	ASSRTDRDGEQY
TRBJ2-1	TRBV6-5	ASSTTGRTYNEQF
TRBJ2-5	TRBV2	ASSGLAGGPGTQY
TRBJ1-2	TRBV6-6	ASSLRTGEVYGYT